This TCR beta chain originates from a study of shared clonotypes between healthy human individuals (dated by TCRdb to 2019 to 2021). With respect to the entire study: A few men and a couple of women, aged 18 to 49 years, made up the cohort. For each donor, CD4 naive and CD4 memory were each given three plates, CD8 naive was given two plates, and CD8 memory was given one plate. To estimate repertoire size and how much clonotypes are shared between individuals, the study performed deep sequencing of blood TCR repertoires from a few healthy adults. Between about 0.9 and 8.9 billion PBMCs per donor were obtained by leukapheresis. Different laboratories and diverse techniques were used to prepare libraries and sequence TCR repertoires, to increase sequencing depth and limit assay-specific biases. Broader findings and caveats from the paper: Based on pairwise subsampling, the degree of clonotype sharing among donors was expected to be affected by sequencing depth. Sampling was restricted to blood, and TCR repertoires in tissues likely differ from the TCR repertoires found in blood. Estimated clonotype richness was generally larger for naive than for memory subsets. Clonotypes shared by all four sorted-subset donors showed higher generation probabilities than non-shared clonotypes. Because the study included only a small number of donors, the genetic and exposure-history diversity represented was limited. Even with the large sequencing depth, rarefaction of the sorted-subset datasets indicated that sequencing was incomplete. Sharing across four donors was observed for 4.5% to 6.5% of naive CD4, over 3% of naive CD8, 2.3% of memory CD4, and about 0.38% of memory CD8 clonotypes.

Healthy HIV-negative adults with no recently reported acute infections or vaccinations were included as donors. Every donor was a Caucasian adult residing in Nashville, Tennessee, USA. CD4+ T cells were enriched by magnetic negative selection; naive cells were then positively selected on CD45RA, and the negative fraction formed the memory subset. Blood was obtained by leukapheresis, after which PBMCs were separated by Ficoll-Histopaque density gradient centrifugation and cryopreserved in liquid nitrogen vapor phase. Purity and quantity of every magnetically sorted T cell population were checked by analytical flow cytometry. From each sorted fraction, genomic DNA was isolated and quantified by UV absorbance on a Nanodrop 2000c. Using the deep immunoSEQ assay, multiplex PCR amplified TCR CDR3 regions from genomic DNA. Extracted genomic DNA from each cell subset was spread evenly across all wells of several immunoSEQ 96-well plates, with each plate serving as a replicate. For sorted subsets, each replicate PCR was loaded with 200 ng genomic DNA, equivalent to 30,000 or so T cell genomes. The purified libraries were quantified using a Qubit 3.0 fluorometer, sized with a Bioanalyzer 2100, and then quantified again using the KAPA Library Quantification kit. Every immunoSEQ 96-well plate was sequenced on a separate single-read 150-cycle Illumina NextSeq 550 flow cell. Regarding the original processing steps: The immunoSEQ output contained only junctional sequences without quality scores, so filtering could not match that applied to full-length reads. To assign V/J genes and CDR3, sequences were annotated against IMGT germline references using PyIR, a Python wrapper for IgBLAST v1.9. Reads were filtered out if the reads had weak V/J assignments (E-value above 1e-6), no CDR3, stop codons, out-of-frame junctions, or ambiguous translated residues. V3J clonotypes were defined as sequences sharing the same inferred V gene, J gene, and CDR3 amino acid sequence. To compute the percentage overlap between repertoires, the number of shared unique clonotypes was divided by the size of the smaller repertoire. Three approaches were used to assess repertoire richness: RTK rarefaction, the Chao1 estimator, and Recon v2.1 estimates of unobserved clonotypes. Generation probabilities were computed with OLGA for all TCRbeta clonotypes obtained by the gDNA method from a handful of donors. This immuneACCESS table, as held by TCRdb, lists in-frame sequences with V and J called but not all clones. Of the missing ones, under half trace to an unresolved V gene in checked studies; the others have no known cause. V and J calls and clone size follow that table, whereas D and trimming were derived from the DNA. The sample table shows approximately 2.1 million clones, and approximately 95% are seen once. The ten largest make up about 0.41% of the sample.

Details on this clone: Its recognized antigen is unknown. No much larger clone is present one base from it, and per-base qualities are unavailable.

The CDR3 numbers 14 residues from cysteine through phenylalanine. Kept here is only the CDR3 DNA, which spans 42 bases and is read in frame from base 1. Deletion took 2 bases off V and 6 bases off J, with a span of 13 bases between the germline ends. Looking up the germline V gene yields CDR1 MDHEN and CDR2 SYDVKM. Recombination joined TRBV28 with TRBJ1-2; the D gene is perhaps TRBD1, on 5 matching bases. Sample: naive CD4+ T cells from PBMCs. The sample's cell subset or site label, in plain terms: CD45RA+ positively selected. The sequence was collected from a man between 18 and 35 years old in good health. Some clones in this sample may be carry-over from other donors' samples. The nucleotide sequence reads TGTGCCAGCAGTTTAGTCGAGGGGACTCATGGCTACACCTTC. Protein translation: CASSLVEGTHGYTF.